The clone carrying this T cell receptor (beta chain) was counted at least ten times. The data were obtained in a study of spatial heterogeneity in lung cancer. Whole-study context: Consistently, beta-chain sequences turned up in larger numbers than alpha-chain sequences did.

This CDR3 has 16 amino acids. CDR1 and CDR2 from the germline V gene are SEHNR and FQNEAQ (reference sequence). V was shortened by 3 bases and J by 0 bases, with 14 bases between the two germline ends. From the 5' RACE reads, TCRdb called clonotypes with MiXCR, one entry per CDR3 protein. Among approximately 21,000 distinct CDR3 sequences listed, approximately 3.3% were seen once. Time point specified: sample taken at primary tumor resection. TCRs were sequenced from unsorted whole RNA of tumor, nontumor lung or PBMC. The V gene is TRBV7-9, the J gene TRBJ2-5; D is possibly TRBD2 (6 bases). The material sequenced was PBMCs, taken at surgery. This TCR was recovered from a female donor with early-stage non-small cell lung cancer. The DNA for the CDR3 is TGTGCCAGCAGCTTCTCTGGGGGAGGTGACCAAGAGACCCAGTACTTC. Protein sequence: CASSFSGGGDQETQYF. The full variable domain, its missing parts supplied by reference TRBV7-9 and TRBJ2-5, is DTGVSQNPRHKITKRGQNVTFRCDPISEHNRLYWYRQTLGQGPEFLTYFQNEAQLEKSRLLSDRFSAERPKGSFSTLEIQRTEQGDSAMYLCASSFSGGGDQETQYFGPGTRLLVL.